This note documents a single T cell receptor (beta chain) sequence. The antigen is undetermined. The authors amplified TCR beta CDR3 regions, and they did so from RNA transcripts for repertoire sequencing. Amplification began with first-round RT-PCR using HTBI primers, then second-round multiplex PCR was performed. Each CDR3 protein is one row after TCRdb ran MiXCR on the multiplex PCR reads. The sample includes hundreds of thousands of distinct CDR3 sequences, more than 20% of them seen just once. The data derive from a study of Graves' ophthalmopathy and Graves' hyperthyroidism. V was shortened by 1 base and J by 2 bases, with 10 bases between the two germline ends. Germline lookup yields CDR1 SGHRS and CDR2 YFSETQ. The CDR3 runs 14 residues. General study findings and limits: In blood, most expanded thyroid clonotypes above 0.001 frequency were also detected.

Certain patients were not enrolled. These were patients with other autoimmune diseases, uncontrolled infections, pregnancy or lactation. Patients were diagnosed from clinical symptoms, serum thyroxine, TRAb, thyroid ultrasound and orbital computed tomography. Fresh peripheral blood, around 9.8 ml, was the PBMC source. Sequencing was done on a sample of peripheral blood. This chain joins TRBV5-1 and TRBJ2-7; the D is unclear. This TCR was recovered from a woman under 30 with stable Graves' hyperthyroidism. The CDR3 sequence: CASSLSSSTYEQYF. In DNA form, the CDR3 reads TGCGCCAGCAGCTTGTCAAGTTCTACCTACGAGCAGTACTTC.